A single sample gave rise to the 13 T cell receptor beta chains below, sequenced in a study of blood T cell repertoires in COVID-19. Generated by immunoSEQ multiplex PCR, the TCRdb table keeps only in-frame clones and is missing some. This table holds 160,000 or so clones, approximately 80% found once. The material sequenced was peripheral blood. Source of these receptors: a human donor in a cohort sampled during active COVID-19.

This CDR3 reads CASSWGLAGGVTDTQYF. The CDR3 nucleotides read TGTGCCAGCAGCTGGGGACTAGCGGGAGGGGTCACAGATACGCAGTATTTT. The V call is TRBV7-2, the J call TRBJ2-3, with TRBD2 matching 16 bases. V was pared by 4 bases and J by 2 bases, with 3 bases of the junction left unmatched. This CDR3 has 17 amino acids. CDR1 and CDR2 from the germline V gene are SGHTA and FQGNSA.

This chain joins TRBV5-4 and TRBJ2-3, with 7 bases fitting TRBD2. The germline CDR1 and CDR2 sequences are SGHNT and YYREEE (reference sequence). This CDR3 has 12 amino acids. The CDR3 bases are TGTACCTCCGGGGGGAGCACAGATACGCAGTATTTT. It codes for CTSGGSTDTQYF.

This chain uses TRBV7-9 with TRBJ1-4, with D maybe TRBD1 (5 bases). Trimming shortened V by 4 bases and J by 8 bases, and 5 bases separated the two germline ends. The CDR3 runs 11 residues. The germline V gene has CDR1 SEHNR and CDR2 FQNEAQ (reference sequence). CDR3 region: CASSSGEKLFF. The DNA for the CDR3 is TGTGCCAGCAGCTCAGGGGAAAAACTGTTTTTT.

The chain couples TRBV6-6 to TRBJ2-6; D might be TRBD2 (5 bases). Germline CDR1 and CDR2: MNHNY and SVGAGI (reference sequence). Trimming left V 6 bases short and J 0 bases short, with 6 bases between. The CDR3 loop spans 14 amino acids. CDR3 in DNA: TGTGCCAGCAGCACTAGCTCTGGGGCCAACGTCCTGACTTTC. Its protein is CASSTSSGANVLTF.

DNA for the CDR3: TGTGCCAGCAGCCCCCGGGGGGGCAGCGGATCTGGAGTTTTGTACGAGCAGTACTTC. Residues: CASSPRGGSGSGVLYEQYF. The rearrangement joins TRBV6-2 or TRBV6-3 to TRBJ2-7, with 8 bases matching TRBD2. CDR3 length equals 19 residues. V gave up 6 bases and J gave up 4 bases; unmatched junction bases: 23. Germline-derived CDR1 and CDR2 are MNHEY and SVGEGT.

The rearrangement joins TRBV19 to TRBJ2-5; the match to TRBD1 covers 10 bases. V lost 7 bases and J lost 5; bases outside the gene matches: 13. Germline CDR1 LNHDA, CDR2 SQIVND (reference sequence). The CDR3 contains 16 residues. CDR3 DNA sequence: TGTGCCAGTAATTTGGGACAGGGGATAGTGGGTGAGACCCAGTACTTC. Protein product: CASNLGQGIVGETQYF.

This chain links TRBV7-2 with TRBJ2-3, with TRBD2 matching 9 bases. CDR1 is SGHTA and CDR2 is FQGNSA in the germline V gene. This CDR3 comprises 15 residues. The V and J ends lost 3 bases and 6 bases, in that order; junction bases with no gene match: 7. The CDR3 DNA is TGTGCCAGCAGCTTTGGCGGGGGGGGACGGGATACGCAGTATTTT. It yields the protein CASSFGGGGRDTQYF.

This clone was found a few times. V usage is TRBV30 and J usage is TRBJ2-2, with 7 bases identical to TRBD2. This CDR3 comprises 15 residues. V shed 2 bases, J shed 1 base, and the junction held 4 bases outside the gene matches. Germline CDR1 is GTSNPN and CDR2 is SVGIG (reference sequence). The CDR3 spells CAWSPGGGNTGELFF. CDR3 nucleotides: TGTGCCTGGAGTCCCGGCGGGGGGAACACCGGGGAGCTGTTTTTT. Filled out from reference TRBV30 and TRBJ2-2, the complete variable domain reads SQTIHQWPATLVQPVGSPLSLECTVEGTSNPNLYWYRQAAGRGLQLLFYSVGIGQISSEVPQNLSASRPQDRQFILSSKKLLLSDSGFYLCAWSPGGGNTGELFFGEGSRLTVL.

In its sample, this clone was seen many times. This sequence joins TRBV29-1 and TRBJ2-1; possible D gene TRBD2, 7 bases. The V end was cut by 4 bases, the J end by 0 bases, with 13 bases between. The length of the CDR3 is 15 residues. The V gene's germline CDR1 is SQVTM and CDR2 ANQGSEA. As DNA, the CDR3 is TGCAGCGTTGGGGGGGGCCATGCCTCCTACAATGAGCAGTTCTTC. The encoded protein is CSVGGGHASYNEQFF.

The chain employs TRBV3-1 (or the pseudogene TRBV3-2) and TRBJ1-4; D perhaps matches TRBD1 (5 bases). This CDR3 has 14 amino acids. Trimming stripped 3 bases from V and 8 bases from J, with 13 bases between. Germline V lookup: CDR1 LGHDT, CDR2 YNNKEL (reference sequence). The CDR3 sequence is CASSQSAKGEKLFF. The DNA of the CDR3 is TGTGCCAGCAGCCAGTCCGCAAAGGGGGAAAAACTGTTTTTT.

The V call is TRBV7-8, the J call TRBJ1-5, with D perhaps matching TRBD1 (6 bases). Germline assignment: CDR1 SGHVS and CDR2 FQNEAQ. The germline V and J ends were trimmed by 6 bases and 4 bases, with 19 bases remaining between them. This CDR3 is 16 amino acids long. CDR3 coding DNA: TGTGCCAGCAGTCGCGGGCGGGGGGCCGTAAATCAGCCCCAGCATTTT. It translates to CASSRGRGAVNQPQHF.

The gene calls are TRBV6-6 and TRBJ1-1; 11 nucleotides line up with TRBD1. Germline V gene lookup returns CDR1 MNHNY and CDR2 SVGAGI (reference sequence). The CDR3 has 13 amino acids. With V trimmed by 6 bases and J by 7 bases, 4 bases remained unmatched. The CDR3 protein is CASSPGQGGEAFF. DNA for the CDR3: TGTGCCAGCAGCCCGGGACAGGGGGGTGAAGCTTTCTTT.

The V gene is TRBV6-5, the J gene TRBJ1-2; 9 nucleotides line up with TRBD1. The CDR3 is 13 amino acids. After removal of 5 bases from V and 6 bases from J, the junction contained 4 bases not matched to a gene. CDR1 and CDR2 (germline): MNHEY, SVGAGI. CDR3 bases: TGTGCCAGCAGTCACAGGGGGCATCATGGCTACACCTTC. Protein product: CASSHRGHHGYTF.